The rows below give T cell receptor beta chains drawn from one sample of a study of CD8 T cells in ankylosing spondylitis. MiXCR was run by TCRdb on the 5' RACE reads, yielding one entry per CDR3 protein. The sample consists of around 300,000 distinct CDR3 sequences, roughly 14% of them appearing once. The sample comprised blood, either unsorted or a sorted T cell fraction (not recorded which). These receptors originate from a male donor with ankylosing spondylitis or in good health (not recorded which). Both conserved end residues are part of each CDR3. The order of the fields is clone size, J gene, V gene, D gene, CDR3 DNA, CDR3 protein. A D gene is named only where the DNA matches it firmly. Clone size is shown for a subset of rows, as once, few, many or a class of expanded clone.

few,TRBJ2-1,TRBV20-1,TRBD2,TGCAGTGCTAGCCTTCCGGGACTAGCCCACAATGAGCAGTTCTTC,CSASLPGLAHNEQFF
-,TRBJ2-3,TRBV5-1,TRBD2,TGCGCCAGCAGACAAGGGACTAGCGGGATAGTAGATACGCAGTATTTT,CASRQGTSGIVDTQYF
few,TRBJ1-6,TRBV5-1,-,TGCGCCAGCAGCTCTGACGGTAATTCACCCCTCCACTTT,CASSSDGNSPLHF
few,TRBJ2-7,TRBV12-3/TRBV12-4,-,TGTGCCAGCAGCCCCGATGCCCCGACAGAGCAGTACTTC,CASSPDAPTEQYF
many,TRBJ2-1,TRBV12-3/TRBV12-4,TRBD2,TGTGCCAGCAGTGAGACTAGCAAGCATGAGCAGTTCTTC,CASSETSKHEQFF
-,TRBJ2-1,TRBV5-5,TRBD1,TGTGCCAGCAGCTGGAGCGGGACAGGGCCTGCCGGGGAGCAGTTCTTC,CASSWSGTGPAGEQFF
few,TRBJ1-5,TRBV2,-,TGTGCCAGCAGCCTCTCGCAAGGTCAGCCCCAGCATTTT,CASSLSQGQPQHF
few,TRBJ1-2,TRBV11-2,-,TGTGCCAGCACCGTCTTCGGGGGGCGGAACTATGGCTACACCTTC,CASTVFGGRNYGYTF
few,TRBJ2-7,TRBV5-1,-,TGCGCCAGCAGCTTTCTGGCGGGATCCCACGAGCAGTACTTC,CASSFLAGSHEQYF
-,TRBJ2-3,TRBV9,-,TGTGCCAGCAGCGCCGAGGGTAGCGGTAGCACAGATACGCAGTATTTT,CASSAEGSGSTDTQYF
-,TRBJ2-3,TRBV5-1,TRBD1,TGCGCCAGCAGCTTGGTCAGGGGGCTAGGGGCAGATACGCAGTATTTT,CASSLVRGLGADTQYF
few,TRBJ1-2,TRBV20-1,-,TGCAGTGCTTACCACCGTCCGGGCATGAGGGATAATGGCTACACCTTC,CSAYHRPGMRDNGYTF
few,TRBJ2-5,TRBV9,-,TGTGCCAGCAGCGTAGCTATCAGTCAAGAGACCCAGTACTTC,CASSVAISQETQYF
-,TRBJ1-2,TRBV12-3/TRBV12-4,-,TGTGCCAGCAACCGGGGGTTACCTTATGGCTACACCTTC,CASNRGLPYGYTF
-,TRBJ1-1,TRBV3-1,-,TGTGCCAGCAGCCAGTTCAGGACGGGGAACACTGAAGCTTTCTTT,CASSQFRTGNTEAFF
-,TRBJ2-5,TRBV5-1,-,TGCGCCAGCAGCGGGGGCCAGGGACAAGAGACCCAGTACTTC,CASSGGQGQETQYF
few,TRBJ2-7,TRBV29-1,TRBD1,TGCAGCGTTTGGACAGGGGAATACGAGCAGTACTTC,CSVWTGEYEQYF
few,TRBJ2-2,TRBV25-1,TRBD1,TGTGCCAGCAGTCTCGGCTTCAGGGGGCGCAACACCGGGGAGCTGTTTTTT,CASSLGFRGRNTGELFF
-,TRBJ2-3,TRBV30,-,TGTGCCTGGAGCGGAGGGTCCCGGGATACGCAGTATTTT,CAWSGGSRDTQYF
few,TRBJ1-5,TRBV6-5,-,TGTGCCAGCAGTTACTCGGCTAATCAGCCCCAGCATTTT,CASSYSANQPQHF
many,TRBJ2-1,TRBV20-1,-,TGCAGTGCTCTGAGCGGGCCGTCCTACAATGAGCAGTTCTTC,CSALSGPSYNEQFF
many,TRBJ2-7,TRBV5-1,-,TGCGCCAGCGGAGCTTGGCCAGGGAGCTCCTACGAGCAGTACTTC,CASGAWPGSSYEQYF
-,TRBJ2-7,TRBV5-1,-,TGCGCCAGCAGCGTCCGGGACAGCGGGAGCTACGAGCAGTACTTC,CASSVRDSGSYEQYF
few,TRBJ1-6,TRBV6-1,-,TGTGCCAGCAGCCTCCAGGGATCGATGAATTCACCCCTCCACTTT,CASSLQGSMNSPLHF
many,TRBJ2-2,TRBV12-3/TRBV12-4,TRBD1,TGTGCCAGCAGCCGACAGGGGAACACCGGGGAGCTGTTTTTT,CASSRQGNTGELFF
many,TRBJ2-1,TRBV5-1,TRBD2,TGCGCCAGCAGCCCGGGACTAGCGGGAGTGGGGATCTCCTACAATGAGCAGTTCTTC,CASSPGLAGVGISYNEQFF
once,TRBJ2-5,TRBV5-1,TRBD2,TGCGCCAGCAGCTTCACCGGAACTAGCGGGGGGGAGACCCAGTACTTC,CASSFTGTSGGETQYF
few,TRBJ2-5,TRBV20-1,-,TGCAGTGCTGGAGACAGGAGTAGAGAGACCCAGTACTTC,CSAGDRSRETQYF
-,TRBJ2-5,TRBV5-1,-,TGCGCCAGCAATGGGGGGGCCGGGGAGACCCAGTACTTC,CASNGGAGETQYF
-,TRBJ2-2,TRBV27,-,TGTGCCAGCAGTCACAGGGACGGGGAGCTGTTTTTT,CASSHRDGELFF
few,TRBJ1-1,TRBV6-5,-,TGTGCCAGCAGGTCTAACGCTGAAGCTTTCTTT,CASRSNAEAFF
-,TRBJ1-1,TRBV18,TRBD1,TGTGCCAGCCACAGGGGGAACACTGAAGCTTTCTTT,CASHRGNTEAFF
-,TRBJ1-2,TRBV9,TRBD1,TGTGCCAGCAGCAAGACAGGGGGCTATGGCTACACCTTC,CASSKTGGYGYTF
few,TRBJ2-7,TRBV7-9,-,TGTGCCAGCAGCTCAACTTCAGGGGCCTACACCTACGAGCAGTACTTC,CASSSTSGAYTYEQYF
few,TRBJ2-3,TRBV20-1,TRBD1,TGCAGTGCTCCGGGACAGGGTGCAGATACGCAGTATTTT,CSAPGQGADTQYF
many,TRBJ2-1,TRBV5-1,-,TGCGCCAGCAGCTTGGACATTGGGGGAGAGTTCTTC,CASSLDIGGEFF
-,TRBJ2-3,TRBV5-1,TRBD2,TGCGCCAGCAATAATCCGGGGGGGACCACAGATACGCAGTATTTT,CASNNPGGTTDTQYF